This T cell receptor (beta chain) was obtained from a study of identical twins. Study-wide results and caveats: Models came in too low on out-of-frame TCR alpha sharing in monozygotic twins. Conclusions leaned on cross-sectional statistical analysis and did not track the same donors over time. Abundant cord blood beta clonotypes carried fewer insertions; memory repertoires showed none.

TCRdb recomputed calls from the 5' RACE reads with MiXCR, one row per CDR3 protein. The sample lists 1.5 million to 2 million distinct CDR3 sequences, 32% seen once, with 0.27% in the top ten. Germline trimming cut 4 bases from V and 4 bases from J; bases unmatched to any gene: 13. The CDR3 consists of 19 residues. CDR1 MNHEY and CDR2 SMNVEV come from the germline V gene (reference sequence). Points on this clonotype: Its antigen is unidentified.

Among all donors, each was a healthy Caucasian. This TCR was recovered from a newborn girl in good health. Material for sequencing was cord blood. The genes are TRBV27 and TRBJ1-6; 10 bases line up with TRBD1. The CDR3 bases are TGTGCCAGCAGTTCCTCCGCGGGACAGGGGTATGGGTATAATTCACCCCTCCACTTT. Protein: CASSSSAGQGYGYNSPLHF.